The 2 T cell receptor beta chains reported below all come from one sample, sequenced in a study of T cell responses to AZD1222 COVID-19 vaccine (dated by TCRdb to about 2021). Taken with the paper, the label for time point translates to: baseline before first vaccination. Library preparation used the immunoSEQ multiplex PCR assay. Imported from immuneACCESS, the table was reduced by TCRdb to in-frame sequences with V and J called. These copies leave out some clones; in studies compared against another copy, an unresolved V gene accounts for under half, and the cause of the remainder is not known. The sample includes about 190,000 clones, with approximately 91% observed a single time. In total, the top ten clones hold approximately 0.97% of the sample. This sample comprised peripheral blood, obtained on day 0 of AZD1222 vaccination. All receptors derive from an adult in good health.

With regard to this clone: The same CDR3 can be traced to other DNA sequences in this sample. The genes are TRBV19 and TRBJ2-1; 11 positions match TRBD2. Germline V CDR1 and CDR2: LNHDA, SQIVND (reference sequence). This CDR3 region has 14 residues. V was clipped by 5 bases and J by 4 bases; unmatched bases: 1. CDR3 DNA sequence: TGTGCCAGTAGTTTAGCGGGAGGGTACAATGAGCAGTTCTTC. It encodes CASSLAGGYNEQFF.

The chain combines TRBV27 with TRBJ2-3; D remains ambiguous. V was trimmed by 5 bases and J by 4 bases, leaving 7 bases between them. The CDR3 spans 12 residues. The germline V gene encodes CDR1 MNHEY and CDR2 SMNVEV (reference sequence). The CDR3 region has the DNA TGTGCCAGCAGTGGGGTCGCAGATACGCAGTATTTT. Translation gives CASSGVADTQYF.